This T cell receptor (beta chain) was documented in a study of identical twins (dated by TCRdb to the mid-2010s). Context from the whole study: TCR alpha and beta repertoires from monozygotic twins, unrelated adults of various ages and cord blood were deep-sequenced to test whether fetal clonotypes persist. Replicate twin experiments were performed at different times using different library preparation protocols to rule out contamination. Beyond this particular receptor, the publication reports: The excess sharing between twins in beta out-of-frame sequences was weaker because fewer shared sequences reduced the signal-to-noise ratio. Compared with coincidental sharing between unrelated individuals, out-of-frame TCR alpha sequences shared between twins had an excess of sequences with low generation probability. Recombination models systematically underestimated out-of-frame TCR alpha sharing in monozygotic twins but agreed with sharing between unrelated individuals. Fewer insertions were carried by abundant cord blood beta clonotypes; a weaker similar trend was observed in young adult naive repertoires, while no such trend was observed in memory repertoires. Zero-insertion analyses could be partly confounded by invariant T cells such as MAIT and iNKT, although diverse VJ usage argued against such confounding for most clonotypes. Because the same donors could not be followed over many years, the conclusions relied on cross-sectional statistical analysis.

The library was obtained by 5' RACE. Instrument used: Illumina HiSeq 2000. A universal primer binding site was introduced by template switching, and a unique molecular identifier was present in the final cDNA, enabling accurate counting of TCR cDNA molecules. Specific primers in the conserved constant-segment region were used to synthesize first-strand cDNA for the TCR alpha and beta chains. To control for contamination, every cDNA library was double barcoded, receiving both a SMART-Mk sample barcode and Illumina barcodes. TruSeq adapter sequences and Illumina sample barcodes were added in two successive PCR steps. TCR alpha and beta cDNA libraries were sequenced on the Illumina HiSeq platform with custom primers. Under the source paper's analysis protocol: MiGEC was used to process raw reads and extract unique molecular identifiers, and MiXCR was used to find CDR3 positions. Recombination models were inferred per individual with the repgenHMM and IGoR tools using an EM algorithm. Shared clonotype analysis was performed with the tcR package in R, normalizing sharing by the product of cloneset sizes. To study raw recombination without the effects of thymic and clonal selection, out-of-frame nonproductive sequences were analyzed. TCRdb trimmed public reads at Q25 via fastp, called clones via MiXCR and kept in-frame beta chains. Rows are combined by CDR3 protein, so each entry shows the most common genes and DNA. These V and J calls are TCRdb output, not the study's own analysis. For this sample there are about 530,000 distinct CDR3 sequences; about 16% appear just once. The ten largest clones add up to roughly 0.44% of the sample.

This clonotype was seen only a few times. Its antigen is unknown. Per-nucleotide qualities are absent, and no much larger clonotype sits a single base away. Every donor in the study was a healthy Caucasian. The twin cohort comprised three pairs of female monozygotic twins, all aged roughly 18 to 30 years. Positive isolation kits from Invitrogen were used to isolate the CD4+ and CD8+ T cell populations. The germline V gene supplies CDR1 SGHAT and CDR2 FQNNGV. Germline trimming: 1 base from V, 6 bases from J; junction bases outside gene matches: 13. The CDR3, from cysteine to phenylalanine, totals 18 residues. Kept here is only the CDR3 DNA, which spans 54 bases and is read in frame from base 1. This sample was shared with a second study, whose subject was yellow fever vaccine responses in identical twins. The second study's authors report: The T cell response to vaccination in identical twins was reported by the authors to appear partly convergent and partly personalized. In identical twins, the study followed T cell clones that responded to the vaccine with precision.

The sample consisted of CD4+ T cells sorted from blood. The sequence was collected from a young woman in good health. The chain uses TRBV11-2 and TRBJ2-3; 10 central bases correspond to TRBD2. The DNA is TGTGCCAGCAGCTTAGGATATGGCAGCGGGAGGGCCAGGGATACGCAGTATTTT. This gives the protein CASSLGYGSGRARDTQYF.